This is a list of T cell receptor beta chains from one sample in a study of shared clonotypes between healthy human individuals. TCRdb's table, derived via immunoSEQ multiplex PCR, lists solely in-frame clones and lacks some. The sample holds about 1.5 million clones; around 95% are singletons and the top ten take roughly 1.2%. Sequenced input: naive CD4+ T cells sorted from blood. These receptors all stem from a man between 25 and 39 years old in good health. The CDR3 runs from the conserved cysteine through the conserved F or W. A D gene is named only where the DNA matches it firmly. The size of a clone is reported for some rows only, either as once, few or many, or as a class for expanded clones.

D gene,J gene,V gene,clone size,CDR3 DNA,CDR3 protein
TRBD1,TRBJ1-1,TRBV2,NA,TGTGCCAGCAGAGCCCGGACAGGGAGCACTGAAGCTTTCTTT,CASRARTGSTEAFF
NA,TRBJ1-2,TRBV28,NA,TGTGCCAGCAAAGACTCAGGCCGCGGGTATGGCTACACCTTC,CASKDSGRGYGYTF
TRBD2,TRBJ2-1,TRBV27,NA,TGTGCCAGCAGTTTACGACTAGCGGGAGGGCCGAAGCTCAAAAAAGTCTTGAATGAGCAGTTCTTC,CASSLRLAGGPKLKKVLNEQFF
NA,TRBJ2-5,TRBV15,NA,TGTGCCACCAGCAGAGATGGGGGACATGGGTCCCAGTACTTC,CATSRDGGHGSQYF
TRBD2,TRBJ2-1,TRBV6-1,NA,TGTGCCAGCAGACATAGCGGGGGCTCCTACAATGAGCAGTTCTTC,CASRHSGGSYNEQFF
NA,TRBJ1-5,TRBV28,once,TGTGCCAGCAGCTCCGACCGTTGGGGGAATCAGCCCCAGCATTTT,CASSSDRWGNQPQHF
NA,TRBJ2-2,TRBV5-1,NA,TGCGCCAGCAGCCCCGAGTCCAGCGGCCTCGACACCGGGGAGCTGTTTTTT,CASSPESSGLDTGELFF
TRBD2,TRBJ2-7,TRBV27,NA,TGTGCCAGCAGTTTAGTAGTCCTAGCGGGAGAACCCTACGAGCAGTACTTC,CASSLVVLAGEPYEQYF
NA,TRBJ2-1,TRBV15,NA,TGTGCCACCAGCAGCCGGGACCCGAACTCCTACAATGAGCAGTTCTTC,CATSSRDPNSYNEQFF
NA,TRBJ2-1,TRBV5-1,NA,TGCGCCAGCAGCTTGACAGTAGCGGACTCCTACAATGAGCAGTTCTTC,CASSLTVADSYNEQFF
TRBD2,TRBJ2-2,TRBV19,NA,TGTGCCAGTAGTATAGGAAGCGGGAGGGCTTCCGGGGAGCTGTTTTTT,CASSIGSGRASGELFF
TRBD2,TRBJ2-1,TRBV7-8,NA,TGTGCTGTTAGCGCTAGCGGGATTCCCAATGAGCAGTTCTTC,CAVSASGIPNEQFF
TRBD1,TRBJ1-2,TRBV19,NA,TGTGCCAGTAGTACCCAGGACAGGGGGCTACGGACCGTACTTTATGGCTACACCTTC,CASSTQDRGLRTVLYGYTF
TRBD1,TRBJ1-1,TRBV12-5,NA,TGTGCTAGTGGTTTGCACCGGGACAGGGGCTTGTACACTGAAGCTTTCTTT,CASGLHRDRGLYTEAFF
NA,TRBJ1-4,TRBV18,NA,TGTGCCAGCTCACCGGGGGGCACTAATGAAAAACTGTTTTTT,CASSPGGTNEKLFF
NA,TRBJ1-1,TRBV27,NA,TGTGCCAGCAGTTTCGCGGGGGTGGGTGAAGCTTTCTTT,CASSFAGVGEAFF
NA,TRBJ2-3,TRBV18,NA,TGTGCCAGCTCACCACCTGGGACCTCCACAGATACGCAGTATTTT,CASSPPGTSTDTQYF
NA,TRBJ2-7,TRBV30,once,TGTGCCTGGAGTGTCAGCTCATACGAGCAGTACTTC,CAWSVSSYEQYF
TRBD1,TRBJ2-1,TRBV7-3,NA,TGTGCCAGCAGCTGGCCTGACAGGGGATTAAATGAGCAGTTCTTC,CASSWPDRGLNEQFF
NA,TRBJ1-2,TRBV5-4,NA,TGTGCCAGCAGAACACGGGAGGGGTGGGCTGGCTACACCTTC,CASRTREGWAGYTF
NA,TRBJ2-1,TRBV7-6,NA,TGTGCCAGCAGCTCAATCGAACAGGAGAAGAGCTCCTACAATGAGCAGTTCTTC,CASSSIEQEKSSYNEQFF
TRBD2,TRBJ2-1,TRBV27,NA,TGTGCCAGCAGTTGGGGACTAGCGGGAGGTCACCTCTACAATGAGCAGTTCTTC,CASSWGLAGGHLYNEQFF
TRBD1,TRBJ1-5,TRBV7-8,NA,TGTGCCAGCAGCTTTGGACAGGGCAATCAGCCTCAGCATTTT,CASSFGQGNQPQHF
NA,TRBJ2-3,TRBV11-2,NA,TGTGCCAGCAGCTCGGACCGCCTCTCGACAGATACGCAGTATTTT,CASSSDRLSTDTQYF
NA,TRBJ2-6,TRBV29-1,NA,TGCAGCGACGTGGCTAGGTCTGGGGCCAACGTCCTGACTTTC,CSDVARSGANVLTF
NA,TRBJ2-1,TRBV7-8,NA,TGTGCCAGCAGCTTAGCGGACCCGGGATTTAGAGGTGAGCAGTTCTTC,CASSLADPGFRGEQFF
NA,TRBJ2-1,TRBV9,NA,TGTGCCAGCAGCGTCTCCCCGGACAATGAGCAGTTCTTC,CASSVSPDNEQFF
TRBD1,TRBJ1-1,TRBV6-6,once,TGTGCCAGCAGTTACTCTCGACAGGGGGCGAGGACTGAAGCTTTCTTT,CASSYSRQGARTEAFF
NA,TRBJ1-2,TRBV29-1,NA,TGCAGCGTTGAAGATTGGGGGGCTGGCTATGGCTACACCTTC,CSVEDWGAGYGYTF
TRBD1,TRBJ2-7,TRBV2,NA,TGTGCCAGCACGGGCCGGGACAGGAGCCTGGAGCAGTACTTC,CASTGRDRSLEQYF
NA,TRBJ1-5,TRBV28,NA,TGTGCCAGCAGTAGGTTAGTAAGCAATCAGCCCCAGCATTTT,CASSRLVSNQPQHF
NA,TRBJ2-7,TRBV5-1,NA,TGCGCCACAGCAGGCGCCGGAGGGTCCTACGAGCAGTACTTC,CATAGAGGSYEQYF
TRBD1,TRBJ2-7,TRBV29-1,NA,TGCAGCGTTGAAGGGACTCGGACAGGGGGGGACTACGAGCAGTACTTC,CSVEGTRTGGDYEQYF
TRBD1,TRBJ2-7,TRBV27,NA,TGTGCCAGCAGTTTTTCATGGACAGGCTCCTACGAGCAGTACTTC,CASSFSWTGSYEQYF
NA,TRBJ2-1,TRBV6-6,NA,TGTGCCAGTTCTCGGGGCTTCCCGGAGCAGTTCTTC,CASSRGFPEQFF
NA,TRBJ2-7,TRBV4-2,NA,TGTGCCAGCAGCCAAGATCTCACAGAAGGTACCTACGAGCAGTACTTC,CASSQDLTEGTYEQYF
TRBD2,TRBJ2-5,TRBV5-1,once,TGCGCCAGCAGCCCTAGCGGGAGGGCCCTGGAGACCCAGTACTTC,CASSPSGRALETQYF
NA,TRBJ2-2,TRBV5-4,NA,TGTGCCAGCAGCCGGGACCTCTCCGGGGAGCTGTTTTTT,CASSRDLSGELFF
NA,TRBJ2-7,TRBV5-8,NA,TGTGCCAGCAGCCGGACAGGAGGGATATCCTACGAGCAGTACTTC,CASSRTGGISYEQYF
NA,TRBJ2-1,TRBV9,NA,TGTGCCAGCAGCGTAGCGGCTAGCTTCGACAATGAGCAGTTCTTC,CASSVAASFDNEQFF
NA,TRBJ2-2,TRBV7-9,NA,TGTGCCAGCAGCTTACTTAGTTCCGGGGAGCTGTTTTTT,CASSLLSSGELFF
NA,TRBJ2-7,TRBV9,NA,TGTGCCAGCAGCGTAGCGGCCTTGAGAGACGAGCAGTACTTC,CASSVAALRDEQYF
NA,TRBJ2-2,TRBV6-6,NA,TGTGCCAGCGGTGGGGAAGGAGGGGAGCTGTTTTTT,CASGGEGGELFF
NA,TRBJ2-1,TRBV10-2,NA,TGCGCCAGCAGCGGCTTTTTCTACAATGAGCAGTTCTTC,CASSGFFYNEQFF
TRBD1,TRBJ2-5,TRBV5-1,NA,TGCGCCAGCAGCCATGGACAGGGGGAAGAGACCCAGTACTTC,CASSHGQGEETQYF
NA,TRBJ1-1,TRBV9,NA,TGTGCCAGCAGCTTCTCGACAAACACTGAAGCTTTCTTT,CASSFSTNTEAFF
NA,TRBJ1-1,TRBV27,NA,TGTGCCACCTTGGGAGAATTCAGGTCCGTGAACACTGAAGCTTTCTTT,CATLGEFRSVNTEAFF
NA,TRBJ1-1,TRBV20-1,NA,TGCAGTGCTAGTGGCGGGGGTGAAGCTTTCTTT,CSASGGGEAFF
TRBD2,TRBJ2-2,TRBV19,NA,TGTGCCAGTGAGAGCGGGAGGCTGTTAAACGGGGAGCTGTTTTTT,CASESGRLLNGELFF
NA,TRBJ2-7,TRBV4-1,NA,TGCGCCAGCAGCCAATCCCCGACTAGTCCCTACGAGCAGTACTTC,CASSQSPTSPYEQYF
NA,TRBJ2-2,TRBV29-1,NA,TGCAGCGTCGGCACCGGGGAGCTGTTTTTT,CSVGTGELFF
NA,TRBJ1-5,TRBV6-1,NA,TGTGCCAGCAGTATTAGTGATGGTGGTCAGCCCCAGCATTTT,CASSISDGGQPQHF
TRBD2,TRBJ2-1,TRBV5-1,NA,TGCGCCAGCAGTCCTGCTCTACTAGCGGGAGTGGGTGAGCAGTTCTTC,CASSPALLAGVGEQFF
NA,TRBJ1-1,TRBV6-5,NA,TGTGCCAGCAAGGCAGGGTTTAGACGGGACACTGAAGCTTTCTTT,CASKAGFRRDTEAFF
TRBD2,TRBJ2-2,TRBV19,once,TGTGCCAGTAGCCAACTAGCGGGAGGAGCCGGGGAGCTGTTTTTT,CASSQLAGGAGELFF
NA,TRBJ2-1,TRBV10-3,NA,TGTGCCATCAGTGAGTCGAGGGGATCGATGGGTGAGCAGTTCTTC,CAISESRGSMGEQFF
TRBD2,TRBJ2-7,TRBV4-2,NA,TGTGCCAGCAGCCAAGAACCGGGACTAGCGGAGCAGTACGAGCAGTACTTC,CASSQEPGLAEQYEQYF
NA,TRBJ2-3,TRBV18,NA,TGTGCCAGCTCACCAACTTCGAAAGCTACGCAGTATTTT,CASSPTSKATQYF
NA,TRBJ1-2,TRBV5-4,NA,TGTGCCAGCAGCCTGAGTGGCTATTTCGGCTACACCTTC,CASSLSGYFGYTF